The clone carrying this T cell receptor beta chain came up many times. Its antigen is as yet unknown. From germline, CDR1 is MGHRA and CDR2 YSYEKL. This CDR3 region has 16 residues. The V and J ends lost 0 bases and 2 bases respectively, with 8 bases between them. This record belongs to a study of CD8 T cells in ankylosing spondylitis. A quantitative 5'-RACE method, one with molecular barcodes, was used to make TCR beta libraries. MiXCR, applied by TCRdb to the 5' RACE reads, yields one record per CDR3 protein. This table holds roughly 300,000 distinct CDR3 sequences, 7.5% to 9% found once. Study results and limitations: Earlier reports found some motif variants in synovial fluid and blood in reactive arthritis. According to the report, clones linked to the disease were significantly enriched in matched synovial fluid samples taken from ankylosing spondylitis patients. Seemingly characteristic of ankylosing spondylitis blood was a TCR beta motif consisting of under 10 highly homologous variants.

Sequences were obtained from blood, either unsorted or a sorted T cell fraction (not recorded which). The chain couples TRBV4-1 to TRBJ1-6; D unresolved. The clonotype originates from a male donor with ankylosing spondylitis. The CDR3 sequence is CASSQDTVPYNSPLHF. DNA of the CDR3: TGCGCCAGCAGCCAAGATACCGTACCCTATAATTCACCCCTCCACTTT.